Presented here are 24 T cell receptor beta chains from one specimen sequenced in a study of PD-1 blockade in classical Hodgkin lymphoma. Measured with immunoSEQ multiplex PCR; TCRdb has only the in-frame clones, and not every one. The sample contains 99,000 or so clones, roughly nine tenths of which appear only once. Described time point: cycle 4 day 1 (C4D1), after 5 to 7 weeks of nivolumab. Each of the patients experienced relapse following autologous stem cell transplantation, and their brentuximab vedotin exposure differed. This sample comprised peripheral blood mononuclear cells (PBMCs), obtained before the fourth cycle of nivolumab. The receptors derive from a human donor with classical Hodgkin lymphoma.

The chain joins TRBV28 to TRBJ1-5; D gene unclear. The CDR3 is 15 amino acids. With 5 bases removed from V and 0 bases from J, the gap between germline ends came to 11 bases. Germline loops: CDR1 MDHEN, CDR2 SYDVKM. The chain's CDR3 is CASSLQLYSNQPQHF. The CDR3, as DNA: TGTGCCAGCAGTCTACAGCTTTATAGCAATCAGCCCCAGCATTTT.

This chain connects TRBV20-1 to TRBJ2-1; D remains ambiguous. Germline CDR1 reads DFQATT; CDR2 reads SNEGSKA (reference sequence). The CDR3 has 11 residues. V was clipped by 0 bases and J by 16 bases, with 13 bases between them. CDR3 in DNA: TGCAGTGCTAGAGATCAGTCCATAATCTTCTTC. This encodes CSARDQSIIFF.

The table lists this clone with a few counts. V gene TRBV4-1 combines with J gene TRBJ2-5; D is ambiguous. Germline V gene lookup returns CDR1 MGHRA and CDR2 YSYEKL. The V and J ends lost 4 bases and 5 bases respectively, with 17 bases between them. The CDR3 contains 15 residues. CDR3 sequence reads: CASSPQPGLGETQYF. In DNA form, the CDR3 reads TGCGCCAGCAGCCCGCAACCGGGCCTCGGGGAGACCCAGTACTTC.

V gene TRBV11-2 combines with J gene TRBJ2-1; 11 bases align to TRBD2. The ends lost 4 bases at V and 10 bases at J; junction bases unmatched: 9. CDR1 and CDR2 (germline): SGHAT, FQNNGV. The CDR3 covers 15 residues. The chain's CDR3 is CASSSVAGGPWEQFF. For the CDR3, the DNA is TGTGCCAGCAGCTCGGTAGCGGGAGGGCCATGGGAGCAGTTCTTC.

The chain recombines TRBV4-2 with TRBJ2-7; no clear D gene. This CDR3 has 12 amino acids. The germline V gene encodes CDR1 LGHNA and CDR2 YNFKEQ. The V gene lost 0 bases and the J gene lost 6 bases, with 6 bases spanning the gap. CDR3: CASSQENSEQYF. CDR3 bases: TGTGCCAGCAGCCAAGAGAACAGCGAGCAGTACTTC.

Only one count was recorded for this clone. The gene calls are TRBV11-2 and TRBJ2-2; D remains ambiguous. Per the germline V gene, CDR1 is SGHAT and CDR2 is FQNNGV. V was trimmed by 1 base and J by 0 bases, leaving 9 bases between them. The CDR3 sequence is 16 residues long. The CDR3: CASSLVVQTNTGELFF. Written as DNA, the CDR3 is TGTGCCAGCAGCTTAGTTGTACAGACGAACACCGGGGAGCTGTTTTTT.

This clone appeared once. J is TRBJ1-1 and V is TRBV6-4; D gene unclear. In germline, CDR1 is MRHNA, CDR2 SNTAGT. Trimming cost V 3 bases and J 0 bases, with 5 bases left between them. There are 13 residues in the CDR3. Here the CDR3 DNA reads TGTGCCAGCAGTGAACAGTTGAACACTGAAGCTTTCTTT. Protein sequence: CASSEQLNTEAFF.

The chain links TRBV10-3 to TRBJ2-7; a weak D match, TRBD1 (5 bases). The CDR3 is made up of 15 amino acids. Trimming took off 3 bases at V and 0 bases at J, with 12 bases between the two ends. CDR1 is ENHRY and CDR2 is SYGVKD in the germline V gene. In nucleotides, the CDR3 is TGTGCCATCAGTGACCGACCGCAGGGCTCCTACGAGCAGTACTTC. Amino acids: CAISDRPQGSYEQYF.

The CDR3 sequence: CASSGGRKNIQYF. DNA for the CDR3: TGCGCCAGCTCAGGGGGGAGAAAAAACATTCAGTACTTC. This sequence joins TRBV5-1 and TRBJ2-4, with D possibly matching TRBD1 (7 bases). The CDR3 spans 13 residues. Trimming shortened V by 7 bases and J by 4 bases, and 12 bases separated the two germline ends. In germline, CDR1 is SGHRS, CDR2 YFSETQ.

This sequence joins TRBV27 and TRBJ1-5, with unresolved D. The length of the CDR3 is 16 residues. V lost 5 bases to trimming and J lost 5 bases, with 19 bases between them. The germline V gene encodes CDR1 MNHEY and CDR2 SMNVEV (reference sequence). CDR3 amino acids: CASSPRLWSPDQPQHF. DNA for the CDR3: TGTGCCAGCAGTCCCCGTCTCTGGAGTCCGGATCAGCCCCAGCATTTT.

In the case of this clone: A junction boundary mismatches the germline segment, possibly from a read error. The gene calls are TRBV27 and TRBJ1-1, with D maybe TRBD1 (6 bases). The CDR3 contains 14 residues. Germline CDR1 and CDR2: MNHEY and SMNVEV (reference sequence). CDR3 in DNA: TGTGCCAGCAGTTTAGGACAGTCGAACGCTGAAGCTTTCTTT. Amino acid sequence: CASSLGQSNAEAFF.

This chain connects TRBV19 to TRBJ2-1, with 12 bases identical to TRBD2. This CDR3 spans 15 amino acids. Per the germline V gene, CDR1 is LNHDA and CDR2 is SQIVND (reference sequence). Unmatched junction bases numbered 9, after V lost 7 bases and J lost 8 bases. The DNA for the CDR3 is TGTGCCAGTACCTCGACTAGCGGGGGATCCTATGAGCAGTTCTTC. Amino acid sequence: CASTSTSGGSYEQFF.

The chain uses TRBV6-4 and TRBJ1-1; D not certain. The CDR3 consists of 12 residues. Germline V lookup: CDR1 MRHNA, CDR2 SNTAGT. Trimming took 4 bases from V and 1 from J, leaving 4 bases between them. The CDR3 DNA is TGTGCCAGCAGTGGGGGGAACACTGAAGCTTTCTTT. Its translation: CASSGGNTEAFF.

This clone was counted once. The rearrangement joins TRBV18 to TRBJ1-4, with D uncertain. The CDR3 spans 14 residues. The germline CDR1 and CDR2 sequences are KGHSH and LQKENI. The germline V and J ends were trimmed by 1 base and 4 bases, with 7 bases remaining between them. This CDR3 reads CASSPQRGNEKLFF. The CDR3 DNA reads TGTGCCAGCTCACCACAACGCGGTAATGAAAAACTGTTTTTT.

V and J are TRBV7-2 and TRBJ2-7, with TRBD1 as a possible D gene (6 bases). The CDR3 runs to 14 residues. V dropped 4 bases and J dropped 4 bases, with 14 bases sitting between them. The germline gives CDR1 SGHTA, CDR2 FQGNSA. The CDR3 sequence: CASSSSGVQYEQYF. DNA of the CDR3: TGTGCCAGCAGCTCCTCAGGGGTACAATACGAGCAGTACTTC. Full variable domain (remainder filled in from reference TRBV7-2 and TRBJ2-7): GAGVSQSPSNKVTEKGKDVELRCDPISGHTALYWYRQSLGQGLEFLIYFQGNSAPDKSGLPSDRFSAERTGGSVSTLTIQRTQQEDSAVYLCASSSSGVQYEQYFGPGTRLTVT.

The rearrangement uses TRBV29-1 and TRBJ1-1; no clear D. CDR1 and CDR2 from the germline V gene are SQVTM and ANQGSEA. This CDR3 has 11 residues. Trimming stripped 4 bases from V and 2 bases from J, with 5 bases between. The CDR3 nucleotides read TGCAGCGTTGGAATTAACACTGAAGCTTTCTTT. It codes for CSVGINTEAFF.

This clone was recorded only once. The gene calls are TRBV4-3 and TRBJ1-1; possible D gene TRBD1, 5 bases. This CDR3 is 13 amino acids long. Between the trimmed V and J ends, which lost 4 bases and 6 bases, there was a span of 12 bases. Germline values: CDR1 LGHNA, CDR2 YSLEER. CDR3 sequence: CASSPGLYPEAFF. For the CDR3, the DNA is TGCGCCAGCAGCCCGGGACTCTACCCTGAAGCTTTCTTT.

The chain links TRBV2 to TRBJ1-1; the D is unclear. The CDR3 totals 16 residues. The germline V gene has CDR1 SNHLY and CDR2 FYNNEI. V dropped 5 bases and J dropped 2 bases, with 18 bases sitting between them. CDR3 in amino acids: CASSNGGSSVNTEAFF. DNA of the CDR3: TGTGCCAGCAGTAATGGAGGCTCCTCAGTTAACACTGAAGCTTTCTTT. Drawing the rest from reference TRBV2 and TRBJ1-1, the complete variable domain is EPEVTQTPSHQVTQMGQEVILRCVPISNHLYFYWYRQILGQKVEFLVSFYNNEISEKSEIFDDQFSVERPDGSNFTLKIRSTKLEDSAMYFCASSNGGSSVNTEAFFGQGTRLTVV.

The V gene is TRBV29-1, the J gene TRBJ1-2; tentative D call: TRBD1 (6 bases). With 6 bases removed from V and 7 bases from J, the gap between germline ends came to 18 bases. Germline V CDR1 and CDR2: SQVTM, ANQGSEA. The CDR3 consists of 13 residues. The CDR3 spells CSVSDSRGFGYTF. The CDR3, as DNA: TGCAGCGTATCGGACAGTCGGGGGTTTGGCTACACCTTC.

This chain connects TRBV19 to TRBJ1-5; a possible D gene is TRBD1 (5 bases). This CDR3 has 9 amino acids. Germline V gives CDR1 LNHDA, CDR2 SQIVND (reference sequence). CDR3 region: CATGRPQHF. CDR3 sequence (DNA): TGTGCGACGGGACGGCCCCAGCATTTT.

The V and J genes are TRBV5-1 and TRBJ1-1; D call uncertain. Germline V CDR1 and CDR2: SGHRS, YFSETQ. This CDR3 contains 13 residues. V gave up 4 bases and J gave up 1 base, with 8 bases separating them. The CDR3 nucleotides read TGCGCCAGCAGCCAGGACTGGAACACTGAAGCTTTCTTT. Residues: CASSQDWNTEAFF.

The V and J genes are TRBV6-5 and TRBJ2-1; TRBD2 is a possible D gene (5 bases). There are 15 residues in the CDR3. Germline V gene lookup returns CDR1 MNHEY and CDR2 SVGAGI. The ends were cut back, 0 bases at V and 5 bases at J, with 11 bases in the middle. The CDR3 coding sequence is TGTGCCAGCAGTTACTCGAATCCAGCGGACAATGAGCAGTTCTTC. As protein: CASSYSNPADNEQFF.

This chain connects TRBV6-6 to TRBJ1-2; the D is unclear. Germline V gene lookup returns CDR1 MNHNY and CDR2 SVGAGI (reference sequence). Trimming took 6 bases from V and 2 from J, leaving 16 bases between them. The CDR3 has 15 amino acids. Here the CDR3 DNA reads TGTGCCAGCAGCCAGCCTGGACGGAGAAACTATGGCTACACCTTC. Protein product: CASSQPGRRNYGYTF.

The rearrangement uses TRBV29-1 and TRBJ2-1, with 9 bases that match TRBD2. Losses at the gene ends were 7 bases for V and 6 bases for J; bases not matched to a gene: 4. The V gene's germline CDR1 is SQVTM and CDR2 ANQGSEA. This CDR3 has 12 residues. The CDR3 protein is CSEGLASNEQFF. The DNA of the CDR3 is TGCAGCGAGGGACTAGCATCCAATGAGCAGTTCTTC.